This is a list of T cell receptor beta chains from one sample in a study of PD-L1 blockade in urothelial cancer. Clones were read by immunoSEQ multiplex PCR, and TCRdb kept only the in-frame ones, dropping some. The sample lists about 70,000 clones, 85% to 90% occurring once. Sequencing used PBMCs, obtained around atezolizumab (anti-PD-L1) treatment. These receptors were taken from a man in his 70s with urothelial cancer. Each CDR3 is given with its conserved first and last residue. Fields, in order: clone size, V gene, D gene, J gene, CDR3 protein, CDR3 DNA. D genes are given only for firm matches. Clone size is given for some rows only: seen once, a few or many times, or a class if the clone is expanded.

.	TRBV5-1	.	TRBJ1-4	CASSLGGSNEKLFF	TGCGCCAGCAGCTTGGGAGGCAGTAATGAAAAACTGTTTTTT
.	TRBV29-1	.	TRBJ2-5	CSVGGHSRQETQYF	TGCAGCGTTGGAGGACACTCCAGGCAAGAGACCCAGTACTTC
.	TRBV28	.	TRBJ2-1	CASSLLNNEQFF	TGTGCCAGCAGTTTATTAAACAATGAGCAGTTCTTC
once	TRBV6-1	TRBD1	TRBJ2-3	CASILGQGRIDTQYF	TGTGCCAGCATACTGGGACAGGGTCGAATAGATACGCAGTATTTT
.	TRBV2	TRBD1	TRBJ2-7	CASAGQGYEQYF	TGTGCCAGCGCTGGACAGGGATACGAGCAGTACTTC
.	TRBV7-6	TRBD1	TRBJ1-2	CASSLRPQSTGQVYGYTF	TGTGCCAGCAGCTTAAGGCCGCAATCGACAGGGCAGGTCTATGGCTACACCTTC
.	TRBV27	TRBD2	TRBJ2-1	CASSSTRLAGGTYNEQFF	TGTGCCAGCAGTTCCACTCGACTAGCGGGAGGGACCTACAATGAGCAGTTCTTC
.	TRBV5-1	TRBD1	TRBJ2-7	CASSARDRAYSEQYF	TGCGCCAGCAGCGCCCGGGACAGGGCTTATTCCGAGCAGTACTTC
.	TRBV19	TRBD1	TRBJ1-2	CASSPQVDRGGGYTF	TGTGCCAGTAGTCCCCAAGTGGACAGGGGGGGAGGCTACACCTTC
few	TRBV14	TRBD1	TRBJ1-3	CASSPLRDRQGNTIYF	TGTGCCAGCAGCCCACTCCGGGACAGACAAGGAAACACCATATATTTT
.	TRBV6-5	.	TRBJ1-5	CASSLDSESNQPQHF	TGTGCCAGCAGTTTGGACAGCGAGAGCAATCAGCCCCAGCATTTT
.	TRBV2	.	TRBJ2-5	CASSEGGRRETQYF	TGTGCCAGCAGTGAAGGTGGGAGGAGGGAGACCCAGTACTTC
.	TRBV10-3	.	TRBJ2-4	CAISPQGILAKNIQYF	TGTGCCATCAGCCCTCAGGGGATACTAGCCAAAAACATTCAGTACTTC
.	TRBV7-2	.	TRBJ2-1	CASSPRSSYNEQFF	TGTGCCAGCAGTCCGAGAAGCTCCTACAATGAGCAGTTCTTC
.	TRBV27	.	TRBJ2-6	CASSLLSTADSGANVLTF	TGTGCCAGCAGCCTCCTCTCAACGGCGGACTCTGGGGCCAACGTCCTGACTTTC
.	TRBV7-9	TRBD1	TRBJ2-7	CASSLTPRGTGENSYEQYF	TGTGCCAGCAGCCTCACCCCGAGGGGGACAGGGGAGAACTCCTACGAGCAGTACTTC
.	TRBV28	TRBD2	TRBJ2-2	CASSRTSGESGELFF	TGTGCCAGCAGCCGTACTAGCGGGGAAAGCGGGGAGCTGTTTTTT
.	TRBV5-4	TRBD2	TRBJ2-1	CASSLGIGGGSYNEQFF	TGTGCCAGCAGCTTGGGTATCGGGGGGGGGTCCTACAATGAGCAGTTCTTC
.	TRBV28	.	TRBJ2-7	CASSWGQGAYEQYF	TGTGCCAGCAGTTGGGGACAAGGAGCTTACGAGCAGTACTTC
.	TRBV7-9	TRBD1	TRBJ1-1	CASSSTGTGATRTEAFF	TGTGCCAGCAGCTCAACTGGGACAGGGGCTACAAGGACTGAAGCTTTCTTT
.	TRBV29-1	.	TRBJ2-1	CSVDAQQTYNEQFF	TGCAGCGTTGACGCCCAACAGACCTACAATGAGCAGTTCTTC
.	TRBV4-1	TRBD2	TRBJ2-7	CASSQEGLAGEWLYEQYF	TGCGCCAGCAGCCAAGAGGGTCTAGCGGGAGAATGGCTCTACGAGCAGTACTTC
.	TRBV7-2	TRBD2	TRBJ2-1	CASSQSPGTSGRDEQFF	TGTGCCAGCAGCCAATCGCCCGGGACTAGCGGGAGAGATGAGCAGTTCTTC
.	TRBV7-8	.	TRBJ1-3	CASRRGSSGNTIYF	TGTGCCAGCCGTCGGGGGTCGTCTGGAAACACCATATATTTT
.	TRBV5-1	.	TRBJ2-5	CASSLAGVNQETQYF	TGCGCCAGCAGCTTGGCGGGAGTAAACCAAGAGACCCAGTACTTC
.	TRBV27	TRBD2	TRBJ2-2	CASSLRRGLGTGELFF	TGTGCCAGCAGTTTAAGGCGGGGGTTGGGCACCGGGGAGCTGTTTTTT